The source of this TCR beta chain is a study of T cell changes during pregnancy in multiple sclerosis. Method: immunoSEQ multiplex PCR; TCRdb's copy keeps in-frame clones and lacks some. Of some 70,000 clones detected, approximately 90% appear once; the ten largest clones hold approximately 1.5%. Unmatched junction bases numbered 6, after V lost 2 bases and J lost 6 bases. The CDR3 is made up of 16 amino acids. CDR1 and CDR2 from the germline V gene are SGHAT and FQNNGV. Sample: peripheral blood, taken in the third trimester of pregnancy. The sequence was collected from a female donor with multiple sclerosis, enrolled in a pregnancy study. The chain joins TRBV11-2 to TRBJ2-2, with 10 bases matching TRBD2. The CDR3 nucleotides read TGTGCCAGCAGCTTATTTACGACTAGCGGGTCCGGGGAGCTGTTTTTT. Translating gives CASSLFTTSGSGELFF. Together with reference TRBV11-2 and TRBJ2-2, the CDR3 gives the full variable domain: EAGVAQSPRYKIIEKRQSVAFWCNPISGHATLYWYQQILGQGPKLLIQFQNNGVVDDSQLPKDRFSAERLKGVDSTLKIQPAKLEDSAVYLCASSLFTTSGSGELFFGEGSRLTVL.